This T cell receptor beta chain was profiled in a study of CD4 T cells in relation to SARS-CoV-2 and coronaviruses. Turning to this clone: Its target is unknown.

Germline V CDR1 and CDR2: SEHNR, FQNEAQ (reference sequence). V was cut by 2 bases and J by 0 bases, with 11 bases left in between. This CDR3 has 16 amino acids. Profiling relied on immunoSEQ multiplex PCR, and the TCRdb table lists in-frame clones only, not all of them. The profile shows tens of thousands of clones, 70% to 80% of them singletons. Unexposed donor CD4+ T cells date from about 2011-2018, before the COVID-19 pandemic. The cells were cultured for approximately 10 days before CD4+ T cells were isolated. The clonotype was recovered from a human donor in good health. J is TRBJ1-3 and V is TRBV7-9, with TRBD1 as a possible D gene (5 bases). Sequencing used CD4+ T cells from PBMCs, cultured in vitro. The CDR3 reads CASSLRGDPSGNTIYF. CDR3 bases: TGTGCCAGCAGCTTACGGGGGGATCCCTCTGGAAACACCATATATTTT. Looking up the rest from reference TRBV7-9 and TRBJ1-3 gives the full variable domain: DTGVSQNPRHKITKRGQNVTFRCDPISEHNRLYWYRQTLGQGPEFLTYFQNEAQLEKSRLLSDRFSAERPKGSFSTLEIQRTEQGDSAMYLCASSLRGDPSGNTIYFGEGSWLTVV.